This passage covers 21 T cell receptor beta chains from one sample sequenced in a study of metastatic and nonmetastatic thyroid tumors. All patients reached thyroid surgery having received no treatment beforehand. With MiXCR, TCRdb reprocessed the PCR reads. The repertoire holds roughly 30,000 clones, with about 3.9% as singletons. The sample comprised blood. The receptors come from a male donor with papillary thyroid cancer or a benign thyroid nodule (not recorded which). Some clones in this sample may be carry-over from other donors' samples.

This clone is categorized as medium-sized (0.01 to 0.1%). This sequence joins TRBV9 and TRBJ2-3, with 12 nucleotides matching TRBD2. This CDR3 spans 15 amino acids. Looked up from germline, CDR1 is SGDLS and CDR2 is YYNGEE. The V and J ends lost 2 bases and 4 bases, in that order; junction bases with no gene match: 2. Here the CDR3 reads CASSVTSGRADTQYF. CDR3 DNA: TGTGCCAGCAGCGTGACTAGCGGGAGAGCAGATACGCAGTATTTT.

By sample share, this clone is medium-sized. At one boundary the junction diverges from the germline segment, which might be a read error. The CDR3 reads CVSSYSGTGGQPQHF. The CDR3 DNA follows: TGTGTCAGCAGTTACTCCGGGACAGGGGGTCAGCCCCAGCATTTT. This rearrangement joins TRBV6-2 or TRBV6-3 to TRBJ1-5; 11 nucleotides agree with TRBD1. Germline-derived CDR1 and CDR2 are MNHEY and SVGEGT. The CDR3 consists of 15 residues.

This clone is deemed medium-sized. The chain combines TRBV2 with TRBJ2-7, with a tentative D call TRBD1 (7 bases). Per germline, CDR1 SNHLY and CDR2 FYNNEI. There are 16 residues in the CDR3. V was clipped by 5 bases and J by 2 bases, with 19 bases between them. As DNA, the CDR3 is TGTGCCAGCAGTCTCCAGACAGGGCCGGGGGCCTACGAGCAGTACTTC. Its protein is CASSLQTGPGAYEQYF.

The table lists this clone with a few counts. The V call is TRBV28, the J call TRBJ2-6, with 7 bases that match TRBD2. J lost 2 bases, V lost 8 bases, and 6 bases had no gene match. Germline V gives CDR1 MDHEN, CDR2 SYDVKM. The length of the CDR3 is 15 residues. CDR3 nucleotides: TGTGCCAGCCATGTGGGGGGGACTGGGGCCAACGTCCTGACTTTC. It is translated as CASHVGGTGANVLTF.

Points on this clone: This clone may be a read error of a much larger clone one base away. The rearrangement joins TRBV10-3 to TRBJ2-6; the D gene is possibly TRBD1 (6 bases). The germline V gene encodes CDR1 ENHRY and CDR2 SYGVKD. The CDR3 spans 14 residues. In DNA, the CDR3 is TGTGCCATCAGCCCAGGGGCTGGGTCCAACGTCCTGACTTTC. Protein sequence: CAISPGAGSNVLTF.

The chain has TRBV27 and TRBJ2-1; D is uncertain. The CDR3 has 14 residues. Trimming cost V 0 bases and J 3 bases, with 6 bases left between them. The germline V gene has CDR1 MNHEY and CDR2 SMNVEV (reference sequence). Here the CDR3 reads CASSLSINYNEQFF. CDR3 nucleotides: TGTGCCAGCAGTTTATCCATAAACTACAATGAGCAGTTCTTC.

V and J are TRBV29-1 and TRBJ2-7, with 9 bases matching TRBD1. Looked up from germline, CDR1 is SQVTM and CDR2 is ANQGSEA. V was pared by 5 bases and J by 2 bases, with 4 bases of the junction left unmatched. The CDR3 is made up of 13 amino acids. CDR3 loop: CSVPGQGAYEQYF. CDR3 DNA: TGCAGCGTTCCGGGACAGGGAGCCTACGAGCAGTACTTC.

The table lists this clone with a few counts. This sequence joins TRBV27 and TRBJ1-4; 7 nucleotides match TRBD1. Germline values: CDR1 MNHEY, CDR2 SMNVEV (reference sequence). The V segment lost 6 bases and the J segment 7 bases; nucleotides outside the gene matches: 5. This CDR3 has 13 amino acids. DNA of the CDR3: TGTGCCAGCAGGATACAGGGGAGTGAAAAACTGTTTTTT. This gives the protein CASRIQGSEKLFF.

A few counts support this clone. The rearrangement uses TRBV10-3 and TRBJ1-1; D is undetermined. The germline gives CDR1 ENHRY, CDR2 SYGVKD. This CDR3 comprises 14 residues. Deletions cut 10 bases from V and 1 base from J, with 16 bases between. The CDR3: CATRPPGRNTEAFF. CDR3 bases: TGTGCCACCCGCCCCCCCGGGAGGAACACTGAAGCTTTCTTT.

The genes are TRBV7-9 and TRBJ2-7, with D maybe TRBD2 (5 bases). CDR3 size: 14 residues. Germline values: CDR1 SEHNR, CDR2 FQNEAQ (reference sequence). The ends were cut back, 1 base at V and 2 bases at J, with 9 bases in the middle. The CDR3 sequence is CASSLGGWTYEQYF. The CDR3, as DNA: TGTGCCAGCAGCTTAGGCGGGTGGACCTACGAGCAGTACTTC.

The CDR3 nucleotides are TGTGCCAGTAGCCCCGGCGCAGTCTCAGATACGCAGTATTTT. Translation gives CASSPGAVSDTQYF. V and J are TRBV12-3 or TRBV12-4 and TRBJ2-3; D is undetermined. The CDR3 has 14 amino acids. The V end lost 9 bases, the J end lost 4 bases, and 17 bases lay between the germline ends.

This rearrangement joins TRBV20-1 to TRBJ1-2; D is possibly TRBD1 (5 bases). Germline CDR1 reads DFQATT; CDR2 reads SNEGSKA (reference sequence). The CDR3 length is 14 residues. Trimming removed 8 bases at V and 2 bases at J, with 18 bases between. The CDR3, as DNA: TGCAGTTCTGGGGACCCCCGGCGGAACTATGGCTACACCTTC. It is translated as CSSGDPRRNYGYTF.

As to this clone: A read error may account for a junction end that differs from germline. The chain couples TRBV5-6 to TRBJ2-7; D possibly corresponds to TRBD2 (5 bases). Germline assignment: CDR1 SGHDT and CDR2 YYEEEE. The CDR3 covers 14 residues. CDR3 nucleotides: TGTGCCAGCAGCTATGGGAGTCCCTCCCACGAGCAGTACTTC. Translation gives CASSYGSPSHEQYF.

This clone has more than one count but fewer than ten. An end of the junction does not agree with germline; a read error may underlie this. This CDR3 is also generated by other DNA sequences in the sample. The CDR3 sequence is CASSVGTEAFF. The CDR3 coding sequence is TGCGCCAGCAGCGTAGGGACAGAAGCTTTCTTT. V gene TRBV12-3 or TRBV12-4 combines with J gene TRBJ1-1, with D possibly TRBD1 on 6 matching bases. The CDR3 is 11 amino acids.

This clone was picked up a small number of times. This chain connects TRBV6-5 to TRBJ1-2, with a weak D call TRBD1 (5 bases). V was shortened by 0 bases and J by 7 bases, with 12 bases between the two germline ends. The V gene's germline CDR1 is MNHEY and CDR2 SVGAGI. The CDR3 is 14 residues long. The CDR3 coding sequence is TGTGCCAGCAGTTACTCTGGGGACGGATCTGGCTACACCTTC. This encodes CASSYSGDGSGYTF.

This clone was picked up many times. The chain uses TRBV9 and TRBJ1-4; 10 bases are a match to TRBD1. The V and J ends lost 5 bases and 6 bases, in that order; junction bases with no gene match: 4. This CDR3 spans 14 amino acids. Germline CDR1 SGDLS, CDR2 YYNGEE. CDR3 in DNA: TGTGCCAGCAGTACCGGGACAGGGGATGAAAAACTGTTTTTT. Translated, it gives CASSTGTGDEKLFF.

As regards this clone: The CDR3 does not end in the conserved phenylalanine or tryptophan, so this is likely a read error. It is unclear where the CDR3 begins or ends on the DNA, so no DNA is shown, and the CDR3 is as TCRdb lists it. The J gene is TRBJ1-1, the V gene TRBV6-1. Looked up from germline, CDR1 is MNHNS and CDR2 is SASEGT. The CDR3 contains 11 residues when both ends are counted. The CDR3 loop is CASSGHTESYL.

The CDR3, as DNA: TGTGCCAGCAGTGAATCTAGCGGAGGTGATAATGAGCAGTTCTTC. Residues: CASSESSGGDNEQFF. The V call is TRBV27, the J call TRBJ2-1, with 7 bases matching TRBD2. The CDR3 is made up of 15 amino acids. CDR1 and CDR2 from the germline V gene are MNHEY and SMNVEV (reference sequence). The J segment lost 7 bases and the V segment lost 5 bases, leaving 11 bases of the junction unmatched.

In its sample, this clone was seen a few times. The V gene is TRBV6-1, the J gene TRBJ2-6, with 7 bases identical to TRBD1. V was clipped by 4 bases and J by 2 bases; unmatched bases: 5. Germline CDR1 MNHNS, CDR2 SASEGT. This CDR3 has 16 residues. Written as DNA, the CDR3 is TGTGCCAGCAGTGCACAGGGGAAAGCTGGGGCCAACGTCCTGACTTTC. Translation gives CASSAQGKAGANVLTF.

The gene calls are TRBV6-5 and TRBJ1-2; D unclear. Germline V gives CDR1 MNHEY, CDR2 SVGAGI. The CDR3 has 13 residues. Trimming stripped 4 bases from V and 8 bases from J, with 14 bases between. The CDR3 sequence is CASSSLPAIGYTF. CDR3 in DNA: TGTGCCAGCAGTTCTCTCCCTGCTATAGGCTACACCTTC.

This clone has only a few counts. The V call is TRBV6-5, the J call TRBJ2-7, with 9 bases that match TRBD1. The CDR3 covers 16 residues. Trimming removed 2 bases from V and 4 bases from J; junction bases left unmatched: 9. The germline V gene encodes CDR1 MNHEY and CDR2 SVGAGI. CDR3 bases: TGTGCCAGCAGTTACCTTAGACAGGGGGTTAAGTACGAGCAGTACTTC. Encoded protein: CASSYLRQGVKYEQYF.